The 10 T cell receptor beta chains below all came from one sample that was sequenced in a study of blood T cell repertoires in COVID-19. Produced via immunoSEQ multiplex PCR; TCRdb's table is partial and in-frame only. The table has under 250,000 clones, about four fifths seen once. The material sequenced was peripheral blood. The receptors originated from a woman aged 40 to 49 with active or convalescent COVID-19.

The V and J genes are TRBV7-3 and TRBJ2-1, with TRBD1 identical over 9 bases. The CDR3 length is 15 residues. Trimming at V came to 4 bases and at J to 6 bases, leaving 7 bases not matched to a gene. Germline-derived CDR1 and CDR2 are SGHTA and FQGTGA. This chain's CDR3 is CASSSQGAASNEQFF. In DNA, the CDR3 is TGTGCCAGCAGCTCACAGGGGGCAGCTAGCAATGAGCAGTTCTTC.

The chain couples TRBV3-1 (or the pseudogene TRBV3-2) to TRBJ2-1; 9 nucleotides line up with TRBD1. The CDR3 extends over 16 amino acids. Trimming removed 3 bases from V and 10 bases from J; junction bases left unmatched: 13. Germline V lookup: CDR1 LGHDT, CDR2 YNNKEL (reference sequence). As DNA, the CDR3 is TGTGCCAGCAGCCAGGCTACCGGGACAGGGTTTAGAGAGCAGTTCTTC. Amino acids: CASSQATGTGFREQFF.

This clone was detected once. The chain links TRBV3-1 (or the pseudogene TRBV3-2) to TRBJ2-1; 7 bases line up with TRBD1. The CDR3 length is 19 residues. Germline loops: CDR1 LGHDT, CDR2 YNNKEL (reference sequence). J was trimmed by 4 bases and V by 0 bases; bases with no gene match: 15. CDR3 residues: CASSQDILTAPGGYNEQFF. The CDR3 DNA reads as TGTGCCAGCAGCCAAGATATTTTGACAGCGCCAGGGGGTTACAATGAGCAGTTCTTC.

The chain is built from TRBV5-1 and TRBJ2-1; the match to TRBD2 covers 8 bases. Germline CDR1 is SGHRS and CDR2 is YFSETQ. V shed 5 bases and J 4 bases; nucleotides not matched to a gene: 8. This CDR3 is 15 amino acids long. The CDR3 DNA is TGCGCCAGCAGGCCAGCGGGAGAAGAGTACAATGAGCAGTTCTTC. It is translated as CASRPAGEEYNEQFF.

This clone was seen a few times. The chain joins TRBV14 to TRBJ1-1, with 8 bases identical to TRBD1. The CDR3 consists of 16 residues. The V segment lost 3 bases and the J segment 7 bases; nucleotides outside the gene matches: 13. CDR1 is SGHDN, CDR2 FVKESK, per germline. CDR3 residues: CASSQSFGQGGFEAFF. In DNA, the CDR3 is TGTGCCAGCAGCCAGTCTTTCGGACAGGGTGGGTTTGAAGCTTTCTTT.

The CDR3 DNA is TGTGCCAGCAGCTTAGGCTTCGGGGAAGAGACCCAGTACTTC. As protein: CASSLGFGEETQYF. V usage is TRBV11-2 and J usage is TRBJ2-5; the D gene is possibly TRBD2 (5 bases). V was clipped by 1 base and J by 3 bases, with 9 bases between them. The CDR3 covers 14 residues. Looked up from germline, CDR1 is SGHAT and CDR2 is FQNNGV.

This clone appeared a single time. The V call is TRBV2, the J call TRBJ1-5; D remains unclear. V was cut by 7 bases and J by 6 bases, with 13 bases left in between. The CDR3 consists of 13 residues. CDR1 and CDR2 (germline): SNHLY, FYNNEI. CDR3 in amino acids: CASTETRVQPQHF. DNA of the CDR3: TGTGCCAGCACAGAGACCCGGGTTCAGCCCCAGCATTTT. Using reference TRBV2 and TRBJ1-5 for the parts outside the CDR3, the full variable domain is EPEVTQTPSHQVTQMGQEVILRCVPISNHLYFYWYRQILGQKVEFLVSFYNNEISEKSEIFDDQFSVERPDGSNFTLKIRSTKLEDSAMYFCASTETRVQPQHFGDGTRLSIL.

This sequence joins TRBV11-2 and TRBJ2-6, with 8 bases that match TRBD1. Germline V CDR1 and CDR2: SGHAT, FQNNGV. The V segment lost 5 bases and the J segment 0 bases; nucleotides outside the gene matches: 12. This CDR3 has 19 amino acids. CDR3 sequence (DNA): TGTGCCAGCAGCACACCGCCGGACAGGGCCTTCTCTGGGGCCAACGTCCTGACTTTC. Translating it yields CASSTPPDRAFSGANVLTF.

V gene TRBV4-1 combines with J gene TRBJ2-1; D is ambiguous. The germline V gene encodes CDR1 MGHRA and CDR2 YSYEKL. CDR3 length: 14 residues. With 3 bases removed from V and 6 bases from J, the gap between germline ends came to 12 bases. The CDR3 bases are TGCGCCAGCAGCCAGGCCAATACCGCCAATGAGCAGTTCTTC. Protein: CASSQANTANEQFF.

The chain has TRBV18 and TRBJ2-2, with TRBD1 as a possible D gene (5 bases). This CDR3 region has 15 residues. Germline V gene data show CDR1 as KGHSH and CDR2 as LQKENI. Trimming took 0 bases from V and 1 from J, leaving 6 bases between them. This chain's CDR3 is CASSPPQVNTGELFF. CDR3 nucleotides: TGTGCCAGCTCACCACCACAGGTGAACACCGGGGAGCTGTTTTTT.